Shown below are 5 T cell receptor beta chains from a single sample sequenced in a study of blood T cell repertoires in COVID-19 (TCRdb year 2020). To prepare the library, the immunoSEQ multiplex PCR assay was applied. TCRdb limited this immuneACCESS table to in-frame rearrangements with V and J called. A share of clones is missing; checked studies link under half to unresolved V genes, and the rest is unexplained. This sample is represented by some 150,000 clones; 85% to 90% of them were singletons. The ten largest account for over 2% of the sample. What was sequenced was peripheral blood. These receptors were taken from a man aged 50 or older with active COVID-19.

The chain joins TRBV6-5 to TRBJ1-1, with 10 bases matching TRBD1. After removal of 6 bases from V and 10 bases from J, the junction contained 8 bases not matched to a gene. This CDR3 contains 13 residues. Germline values: CDR1 MNHEY, CDR2 SVGAGI. The CDR3: CASSPHGQGGAFF. The DNA for the CDR3 is TGTGCCAGCAGCCCACACGGACAGGGGGGAGCTTTCTTT.

This sequence joins TRBV3-1 (or the pseudogene TRBV3-2) and TRBJ2-5, with a tentative D call TRBD2 (6 bases). This CDR3 has 15 residues. Deletions cut 0 bases from V and 4 bases from J, with 12 bases between. Germline V CDR1 and CDR2: LGHDT, YNNKEL (reference sequence). As DNA, the CDR3 is TGTGCCAGCAGCCAAGATCCACTAGCTCCAGAGACCCAGTACTTC. Protein product: CASSQDPLAPETQYF.

The count of this clone is one. V usage is TRBV5-4 and J usage is TRBJ2-3, with TRBD1 matching over 9 bases. V lost 4 bases to trimming and J lost 4 bases; unmatched junction nucleotides: 7. Germline V gene data show CDR1 as SGHNT and CDR2 as YYREEE (reference sequence). CDR3 size: 15 residues. This chain's CDR3 is CASSHGDRVADTQYF. The CDR3 DNA is TGTGCCAGCAGCCACGGGGACAGGGTGGCAGATACGCAGTATTTT. Using reference TRBV5-4 and TRBJ2-3 for the parts outside the CDR3, the full variable domain is ETGVTQSPTHLIKTRGQQVTLRCSSQSGHNTVSWYQQALGQGPQFIFQYYREEENGRGNFPPRFSGLQFPNYSSELNVNALELDDSALYLCASSHGDRVADTQYFGPGTRLTVL.

This chain connects TRBV5-4 to TRBJ2-1; TRBD2 matches 15 bases. CDR3 size: 15 residues. The germline V gene has CDR1 SGHNT and CDR2 YYREEE (reference sequence). Trimming cost V 2 bases and J 7 bases; bases outside gene matches: 1. The CDR3 loop reads CASSFGLAGGNEQFF. CDR3 nucleotides: TGTGCCAGCAGCTTCGGACTAGCGGGGGGGAATGAGCAGTTCTTC.

V is TRBV4-2 and J is TRBJ1-5; D is possibly TRBD1 (5 bases). Germline-derived CDR1 and CDR2 are LGHNA and YNFKEQ. The length of the CDR3 is 17 residues. V gave up 1 base and J gave up 6 bases, with 19 bases separating them. The CDR3 region has the DNA TGTGCCAGCAGCCAAGGGAGCTCAGGGTTGGGCTCTCAGCCCCAGCATTTT. Protein product: CASSQGSSGLGSQPQHF.